The entry that follows covers one TCR beta chain sequence. Its cognate antigen is unknown. The CDR3 runs 14 residues. In germline, CDR1 is MNHEY, CDR2 SVGAGI. The V end lost 10 bases, the J end lost 7 bases, and 22 bases lay between the germline ends. Profiled with immunoSEQ multiplex PCR; TCRdb holds only in-frame clones, not every one. The sample shows over 450,000 clones, about 88% of them seen only once. Treatment denoted: around 19 received Ad26.COV2.S at low or high dose, single or two shots; roughly five received placebo; per-sample allocation not given. Vaccine and placebo recipients were sampled on day 63 after the first injection. This entry comes from a study of Ad26.COV2.S vaccination and SARS-CoV-2 variants. Study-wide background: Ad26.COV2.S shots went into the muscle once or twice, 56 days apart.

Study outcomes and limitations: The placebo group had lower spike-specific TCR breadth than the vaccine recipients did. Breadth and depth estimates from TCRs may understate total T cell responses. Once vaccination had occurred, spike-specific CD8+ and CD4+ T cell responses reportedly showed substantial breadth.

This TCR came from a person between 18 and 65 years old who received the Ad26.COV2.S COVID-19 vaccine or a placebo. The material was peripheral blood, obtained in a trial of Ad26.COV2.S vaccine versus placebo. This chain joins TRBV6-5 and TRBJ1-2; TRBD1 might be the D (5 bases). CDR3 sequence (DNA): TGTGCCATTAGAAACCATAGTCAGGGAACTGGCTACACCTTC. Protein: CAIRNHSQGTGYTF.